This TCR beta chain was identified in a study of STAT5B mutations in CD4+ large granular lymphocyte leukemia. Study-level background: Healthy donors showed HLA-associated enrichment of the CDR3 'QG' motif.

General study findings and limits: Top patient clones used TRBV06 genes more often: 8/27 versus 2/35 in controls. CD4-sorted patient repertoires seemed more clonal than healthy CD4+ repertoires.

Trimming left V 2 bases short and J 7 bases short, with 12 bases between. The germline V gene encodes CDR1 WSHSY and CDR2 SAAADI. This CDR3 has 14 amino acids. Sequenced by immunoSEQ multiplex PCR; TCRdb stores in-frame clones only, minus some. The sample has tens of thousands of clones, 65% to 70% seen once; the top ten hold around 1.9%. Of note for this clone: No antigen is known for it.

This chain links TRBV10-2 with TRBJ1-5; D is unresolved. This receptor was obtained from a human donor in good health. Sequencing was performed on CD4+ T cells from blood buffy coats. The CDR3 loop is CASSEVHSNQPQHF. The CDR3 DNA reads TGCGCCAGCAGTGAGGTACATTCTAACCAGCCCCAGCATTTT.